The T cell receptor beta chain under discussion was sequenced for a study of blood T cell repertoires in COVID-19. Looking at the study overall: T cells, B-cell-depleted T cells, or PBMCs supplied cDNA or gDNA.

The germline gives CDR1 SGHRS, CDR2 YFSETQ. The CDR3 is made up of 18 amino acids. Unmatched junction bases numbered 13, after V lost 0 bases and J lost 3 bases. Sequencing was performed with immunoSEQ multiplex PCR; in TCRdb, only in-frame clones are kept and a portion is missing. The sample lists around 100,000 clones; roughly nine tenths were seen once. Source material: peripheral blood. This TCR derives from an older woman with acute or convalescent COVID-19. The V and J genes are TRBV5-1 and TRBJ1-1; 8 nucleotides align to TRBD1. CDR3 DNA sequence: TGCGCCAGCAGCTTGGTTTCGGGGGGACAGGCGTGGGACACTGAAGCTTTCTTT. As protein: CASSLVSGGQAWDTEAFF.